The next 4 T cell receptor beta chains were all read from a single sample in a study of shared clonotypes between healthy human individuals (dated by TCRdb to the early 2020s). Library preparation employed the immunoSEQ multiplex PCR assay. In its TCRdb copy, this immuneACCESS table keeps in-frame sequences only and misses some clones. Where compared with another copy, unresolved V genes explain less than half of these, and the others have no known cause. Recorded for this sample are about 490,000 clones; about 72% of them occurred a single time. The ten most abundant clones make up 9.5% to 15% of the sample. Sequencing was done on a sample of PBMCs. Receptor source: a middle-aged woman in good health. Some clones in this sample may be carry-over from other donors' samples.

This sequence joins TRBV12-1 and TRBJ2-3; the DNA was not compared with TRBD2, the D call given in the table. TRBV12-1 counts as a pseudogene. This CDR3 contains 22 residues. The CDR3 DNA reads TGTGCCAGCAGCCCCTCCACAGGGTACGCTAGCGGGAGGGCCTATGGCACAGATACGCAGTATTTT. Translated, it gives CASSPSTGYASGRAYGTDTQYF.

Turning to this clone: The sample carries other DNA sequences with the same CDR3. The chain recombines TRBV28 with TRBJ1-1, with D unresolved. The CDR3 loop spans 13 amino acids. V was shortened by 3 bases and J by 5 bases, with 10 bases between the two germline ends. Germline CDR1 reads MDHEN; CDR2 reads SYDVKM. In nucleotides, the CDR3 is TGTGCCAGCAGTTTGGGTGGCGGGACTGAAGCTTTCTTT. Translating it yields CASSLGGGTEAFF.

This chain joins TRBV7-7 and TRBJ2-1; D gene unclear. CDR3 length: 15 residues. Per germline, CDR1 SSHAT and CDR2 FNYEAQ (reference sequence). Trimming cost V 5 bases and J 5 bases, with 16 bases left between them. The CDR3 DNA is TGTGCCAGCAGCCTTGAGGCACTGCCAAACAATGAGCAGTTCTTC. Translation gives CASSLEALPNNEQFF.

The count of this clone is one. The chain combines TRBV11-2 with TRBJ2-3, with unresolved D. The CDR3 totals 15 residues. CDR1 SGHAT and CDR2 FQNNGV come from the germline V gene. V gave up 5 bases and J gave up 0 bases, with 12 bases separating them. CDR3 bases: TGTGCCAGCAGCACCTTCGGCGATAGCACAGATACGCAGTATTTT. Translating gives CASSTFGDSTDTQYF.